This passage covers 28 T cell receptor beta chains from one sample sequenced in a study of regulatory T cells in long-lasting Graves disease. Building of the TCR beta libraries involved iRepertoire HTBI primers and Arm-PCR of CDR3 regions. TCRdb reanalysed the multiplex PCR reads using MiXCR and keeps one entry per CDR3 protein. Among fewer than 550,000 distinct CDR3 sequences listed, around 15% were seen once. Indicated time point: newly diagnosed GD, antithyroid drugs for less than 3 months. From PBMCs, RNA was extracted and then used to make the TCR library. The sample was also reused in another study, on T cells in Graves' hyperthyroidism and ophthalmopathy.

The source material was peripheral blood mononuclear cells (PBMCs), sampled at new diagnosis, from a patient treated with antithyroid drugs. The receptor set was obtained from a woman aged 40 to 65 with Graves disease.

This clonotype has at least ten counts. V gene TRBV27 combines with J gene TRBJ1-6, with D hard to call. The germline gives CDR1 MNHEY, CDR2 SMNVEV (reference sequence). Between the trimmed V and J ends, which lost 0 bases and 7 bases, there was a span of 10 bases. The CDR3 runs 15 residues. CDR3 nucleotide sequence: TGTGCCAGCAGTTTATCGGGGAATATGAATTCACCCCTCCACTTT. This codes for CASSLSGNMNSPLHF.

This chain joins TRBV5-4 and TRBJ2-5, with 11 bases that match TRBD2. V lost 4 bases and J lost 0; bases outside the gene matches: 5. Germline loops: CDR1 SGHNT, CDR2 YYREEE (reference sequence). CDR3 length equals 16 residues. CDR3 DNA: TGTGCCAGCAGCAAGAGACTAGCGGGGAACCAAGAGACCCAGTACTTC. It translates to CASSKRLAGNQETQYF.

The chain is built from TRBV5-1 and TRBJ1-1; no firm D call. CDR1 SGHRS and CDR2 YFSETQ come from the germline V gene. V was pared by 0 bases and J by 4 bases, with 10 bases between. The length of the CDR3 is 14 residues. DNA for the CDR3: TGCGCCAGCAGCTTGGATATTCTTGGCACTGAAGCTTTCTTT. Protein sequence: CASSLDILGTEAFF.

The sample holds a few counts of this clonotype. The chain employs TRBV6-2 or TRBV6-3 and TRBJ1-5, with 7 bases matching TRBD1. V was pared by 4 bases and J by 0 bases, with 3 bases of the junction left unmatched. The germline CDR1 and CDR2 sequences are MNHEY and SVGEGT. This CDR3 has 15 residues. The CDR3 here is CASSFGQASNQPQHF. DNA for the CDR3: TGTGCCAGCAGTTTTGGACAGGCTAGCAATCAGCCCCAGCATTTT.

There are a few counts of this clonotype. The chain recombines TRBV28 with TRBJ1-1; D is ambiguous. CDR1 MDHEN and CDR2 SYDVKM come from the germline V gene. CDR3 length: 15 amino acids. V gave up 2 bases and J gave up 1 base, with 11 bases separating them. CDR3 sequence (DNA): TGTGCCAGCAGTTTAGGAGTTGCGGGGAACACTGAAGCTTTCTTT. This gives the protein CASSLGVAGNTEAFF.

This clonotype has ten or more counts. This sequence joins TRBV12-3 or TRBV12-4 and TRBJ2-7; D is perhaps TRBD1 (5 bases). V lost 5 bases and J lost 1, with 21 bases in between. This CDR3 spans 17 amino acids. The CDR3 region is CASSGTAGSHMSYEQYF. The CDR3, as DNA: TGTGCCAGCAGTGGTACTGCAGGGTCTCACATGTCCTACGAGCAGTACTTC.

This clonotype was found many times. This rearrangement joins TRBV5-1 to TRBJ2-1; D may be TRBD2 (6 bases). V lost 5 bases to trimming and J lost 4 bases, with 16 bases between them. The CDR3 loop spans 15 amino acids. CDR1 and CDR2 (germline): SGHRS, YFSETQ. DNA of the CDR3: TGCGCCAGCAGGTACTACGGGAGCGTATACAATGAGCAGTTCTTC. Protein sequence: CASRYYGSVYNEQFF.

The rearrangement joins TRBV19 to TRBJ1-2; D remains ambiguous. The germline CDR1 and CDR2 sequences are LNHDA and SQIVND (reference sequence). The CDR3 sequence is 13 residues long. Trimming left V 4 bases short and J 4 bases short, with 10 bases between. This CDR3 reads CASSKDGFYGYTF. CDR3 DNA: TGTGCCAGTAGTAAAGACGGATTCTATGGCTACACCTTC.

This clonotype was seen at least ten times. The rearrangement uses TRBV5-1 and TRBJ2-5, with 7 bases identical to TRBD1. V dropped 4 bases and J dropped 12; count of bases not matched to a gene: 15. This CDR3 spans 14 amino acids. Germline CDR1 is SGHRS and CDR2 is YFSETQ. CDR3 region: CASSKETGSGSKYF. CDR3 nucleotides: TGCGCCAGCAGCAAGGAGACAGGGAGTGGATCGAAGTACTTC.

Many counts were recorded for this clonotype. The chain employs TRBV6-1 and TRBJ2-1; possibly TRBD1 for D (7 bases). V was shortened by 5 bases and J by 8 bases, with 16 bases between the two germline ends. CDR1 is MNHNS and CDR2 is SASEGT in the germline V gene. The CDR3 extends over 14 amino acids. The CDR3 region has the DNA TGTGCCAGCAGTCCAGAAGGGGGCGGGGATGAGCAGTTCTTC. Its translation: CASSPEGGGDEQFF.

There are a few counts of this clonotype. This sequence joins TRBV27 and TRBJ1-6, with a possible D match to TRBD1 (5 bases). The CDR3 spans 14 residues. The V end was cut by 5 bases, the J end by 4 bases, with 9 bases between. Germline V gives CDR1 MNHEY, CDR2 SMNVEV (reference sequence). The CDR3 DNA reads as TGTGCCAGCAGTGTCACAGGTTATAATTCACCCCTCCACTTT. Translating gives CASSVTGYNSPLHF.

This clonotype was observed at least ten times. The chain has TRBV3-1 and TRBJ1-1, with a possible D match to TRBD1 (5 bases). Germline CDR1 LGHDT, CDR2 YNNKEL (reference sequence). Trimming pared 4 bases from V and 2 bases from J, leaving 11 bases between. The CDR3 is 14 amino acids. The DNA for the CDR3 is TGTGCCAGCAGCCCAGCGACAGAAAACACTGAAGCTTTCTTT. It yields the protein CASSPATENTEAFF.

This clonotype turned up a few times. Being one base from a much bigger clone, this may be a read error. The rearrangement uses TRBV3-1 and TRBJ2-1, with D perhaps matching TRBD1 (5 bases). Trimming removed 1 base from V and 5 bases from J, with 9 bases in between. The CDR3 spans 14 residues. Germline loops: CDR1 LGHDT, CDR2 YNNKEL (reference sequence). Here the CDR3 DNA reads TGTGCCAGCAGCCAAGGGGTGGGGCACAATGAGCAGTTCTTC. The encoded protein is CASSQGVGHNEQFF.

The V call is TRBV19, the J call TRBJ1-1; 10 positions match TRBD1. V trimming: 1 base; J trimming: 1 base; junction bases outside the gene matches: 9. The CDR3 sequence is 18 residues long. Germline loops: CDR1 LNHDA, CDR2 SQIVND (reference sequence). Here the CDR3 DNA reads TGTGCCAGTAGTATAGCCATCCGGGACAGGGGCCCGAACACTGAAGCTTTCTTT. Translating gives CASSIAIRDRGPNTEAFF.

This clonotype was found many times. The chain recombines TRBV3-1 with TRBJ2-5; 9 bases are shared with TRBD1. J gave up 5 bases and V 4 bases, and 2 bases lay outside the gene matches. CDR1 is LGHDT, CDR2 YNNKEL, per germline (reference sequence). CDR3 length: 13 residues. CDR3 DNA: TGTGCCAGCAGCCGACAGGGGGTGGAGACCCAGTACTTC. Translated, it gives CASSRQGVETQYF.

This chain joins TRBV11-2 and TRBJ1-1; no reliable D call. CDR3 length: 15 residues. Looked up from germline, CDR1 is SGHAT and CDR2 is FQNNGV. Trimming took off 3 bases at V and 4 bases at J, with 15 bases between the two ends. The CDR3 region has the DNA TGTGCCAGCAGCTTTAACGCTGGAGGTACCACTGAAGCTTTCTTT. It is translated as CASSFNAGGTTEAFF.

The rearrangement joins TRBV7-3 to TRBJ2-7; D gene unclear. Germline CDR1 SGHTA, CDR2 FQGTGA. The CDR3 consists of 13 residues. Between the trimmed V and J ends, which lost 3 bases and 3 bases, there was a span of 9 bases. In DNA form, the CDR3 reads TGTGCCAGCAGCTTCCTAAGTGACTACGAGCAGTACTTC. Translating it yields CASSFLSDYEQYF.

This clonotype was seen repeatedly, ten times or more. The chain combines TRBV28 with TRBJ2-1; perhaps TRBD2 as D (8 bases). This CDR3 spans 16 amino acids. The V gene lost 3 bases and the J gene lost 10 bases, with 22 bases spanning the gap. Germline V CDR1 and CDR2: MDHEN, SYDVKM. This CDR3 is CASSLVFSGTVAEQFF. The CDR3 nucleotides are TGTGCCAGCAGTTTGGTCTTTAGCGGGACAGTGGCAGAGCAGTTCTTC.

This clonotype has only a few counts. The genes are TRBV5-1 and TRBJ1-4; 7 bases fit TRBD1. J was trimmed by 7 bases and V by 4 bases; bases with no gene match: 7. The CDR3 extends over 14 amino acids. From germline, CDR1 is SGHRS and CDR2 YFSETQ. CDR3 nucleotides: TGCGCCAGCAGCCTTGGACAGGCGGCTGAAAAACTGTTTTTT. This sequence encodes CASSLGQAAEKLFF.

Details on this clonotype: A read error is possible here, since a much larger clone lies one base away. The chain recombines TRBV5-1 with TRBJ1-4; D is undetermined. The CDR3 is 13 residues long. Trimming cost V 4 bases and J 0 bases, with 4 bases left between them. Germline CDR1 is SGHRS and CDR2 is YFSETQ. CDR3 sequence (DNA): TGCGCCAGCAGCGCCACAACTAATGAAAAACTGTTTTTT. This gives the protein CASSATTNEKLFF.

The table lists this clonotype with many counts. CDR3 nucleotide sequence: TGTGCCAGCAGAGAGGTGACAGGGGAAGGTCAGCCCCAGCATTTT. This encodes CASREVTGEGQPQHF. The V call is TRBV6-1, the J call TRBJ1-5, with 8 bases aligning to TRBD1. Germline V gene lookup returns CDR1 MNHNS and CDR2 SASEGT. V trimming: 6 bases; J trimming: 6 bases; junction bases outside the gene matches: 10. The CDR3 contains 15 residues.

The genes are TRBV19 and TRBJ2-5; 12 bases match TRBD2. The CDR3 has 16 amino acids. V was pared by 5 bases and J by 5 bases, with 9 bases of the junction left unmatched. Per the germline V gene, CDR1 is LNHDA and CDR2 is SQIVND (reference sequence). CDR3 nucleotide sequence: TGTGCCAGTAGTCTGACTAGCGGGGGTCCTCGGGAGACCCAGTACTTC. Protein sequence: CASSLTSGGPRETQYF.

This clonotype was recorded many times. This chain uses TRBV3-1 with TRBJ1-3, with D maybe TRBD1 (5 bases). Trimming shortened V by 4 bases and J by 4 bases, and 8 bases separated the two germline ends. The CDR3 has 13 amino acids. Germline values: CDR1 LGHDT, CDR2 YNNKEL (reference sequence). The CDR3 is CASSRGQGNTIYF. CDR3 nucleotide sequence: TGTGCCAGCAGCCGAGGACAAGGAAACACCATATATTTT.

This clonotype has at least ten counts. The rearrangement links TRBV10-3 to TRBJ1-1; D may be TRBD1 (6 bases). The CDR3 spans 13 residues. V lost 7 bases and J lost 1, with 10 bases in between. In germline, CDR1 is ENHRY, CDR2 SYGVKD. CDR3 DNA: TGTGCCATCAAAGCGGGGGCGAACACTGAAGCTTTCTTT. Amino acid sequence: CAIKAGANTEAFF.

The CDR3 sequence: CASRYRGQTEAFF. The CDR3 DNA follows: TGTGCCAGCAGATACAGGGGGCAGACTGAAGCTTTCTTT. V usage is TRBV6-2 or TRBV6-3 and J usage is TRBJ1-1; 9 bases agree with TRBD1. Germline V CDR1 and CDR2: MNHEY, SVGEGT. J was trimmed by 5 bases and V by 6 bases; bases with no gene match: 4. The CDR3 runs to 13 residues.

Comment on this clonotype: Given a much more abundant clone one base away, this may be a read error. This chain connects TRBV28 to TRBJ2-7; 7 positions agree with TRBD1. Germline CDR1 reads MDHEN; CDR2 reads SYDVKM. Trimming cost V 5 bases and J 5 bases; bases outside gene matches: 3. CDR3 length: 12 amino acids. For the CDR3, the DNA is TGTGCCAGCAGTGGGGACAGACACGAGCAGTACTTC. It encodes CASSGDRHEQYF. The whole variable domain, filled in from reference TRBV28 and TRBJ2-7, reads DVKVTQSSRYLVKRTGEKVFLECVQDMDHENMFWYRQDPGLGLRLIYFSYDVKMKEKGDIPEGYSVSREKKERFSLILESASTNQTSMYLCASSGDRHEQYFGPGTRLTVT.

This clonotype was detected many times. The chain is built from TRBV12-3 or TRBV12-4 and TRBJ2-1; TRBD1 or TRBD2 may be the D gene (5 bases each). The CDR3 covers 15 residues. V was clipped by 6 bases and J by 4 bases, with 16 bases between them. The CDR3 bases are TGTGCCAGCAGCAACCCCGGGGCCAGGTACAATGAGCAGTTCTTC. This sequence encodes CASSNPGARYNEQFF.

This clonotype showed up many times. This chain joins TRBV2 and TRBJ2-2, with 9 bases that match TRBD1. CDR1 SNHLY and CDR2 FYNNEI come from the germline V gene. V dropped 4 bases and J dropped 7; count of bases not matched to a gene: 13. CDR3 length: 17 residues. The CDR3 sequence is CASSVAARTGVGGELFF. CDR3 bases: TGTGCCAGCAGTGTGGCCGCTCGGACAGGGGTCGGCGGGGAGCTGTTTTTT.